Below are 23 T cell receptor beta chains sequenced from a single sample in a study of OX40 agonist ivuxolimab in advanced cancers. The data were produced by immunoSEQ multiplex PCR, yet TCRdb's version contains in-frame clones alone and is incomplete. The table shows 100,000 to 150,000 clones, with roughly 95% occurring only once. Sequencing was performed on CD4+ or CD8+ T cells sorted from blood, taken in a trial of the OX40 agonist ivuxolimab. Receptor source: an adult with an advanced solid tumor such as melanoma, head and neck, liver or kidney cancer.

V is TRBV7-3 and J is TRBJ2-7, with D possibly being TRBD1 or TRBD2 (5 bases each). Trimming left V 4 bases short and J 4 bases short, with 17 bases between. The CDR3 is 15 residues long. CDR1 and CDR2 from the germline V gene are SGHTA and FQGTGA. The CDR3 sequence is CASSSPIGTFYEQYF. The DNA of the CDR3 is TGTGCCAGCAGCTCCCCTATAGGGACCTTTTACGAGCAGTACTTC.

The chain combines TRBV5-6 with TRBJ1-1, with TRBD1 identical over 8 bases. Germline CDR1 and CDR2: SGHDT and YYEEEE. The CDR3 has 14 amino acids. The V and J ends lost 0 bases and 9 bases, in that order; junction bases with no gene match: 7. The CDR3 here is CASSLGSRGQKAFF. CDR3 bases: TGTGCCAGCAGCTTGGGCTCCAGGGGGCAAAAAGCTTTCTTT.

This chain links TRBV7-2 with TRBJ2-1; D possibly corresponds to TRBD2 (5 bases). This CDR3 has 16 residues. The V and J ends lost 4 bases and 2 bases respectively, with 15 bases between them. Germline V gene data show CDR1 as SGHTA and CDR2 as FQGNSA. The CDR3 sequence is CASSSSGSYPYNEQFF. CDR3 nucleotides: TGTGCCAGCAGCTCGAGCGGTAGTTACCCCTACAATGAGCAGTTCTTC.

This chain joins TRBV10-3 and TRBJ1-1, with 7 bases aligning to TRBD1. Germline CDR1 is ENHRY and CDR2 is SYGVKD. The CDR3 covers 15 residues. V was pared by 6 bases and J by 1 base, with 8 bases of the junction left unmatched. As DNA, the CDR3 is TGTGCCATCAGGGGACAGCAGGTGGGGAACACTGAAGCTTTCTTT. Its protein product is CAIRGQQVGNTEAFF.

The chain couples TRBV19 to TRBJ2-3; D is ambiguous. Germline lookup yields CDR1 LNHDA and CDR2 SQIVND (reference sequence). The CDR3 totals 15 residues. The V gene lost 3 bases and the J gene lost 0 bases, with 10 bases spanning the gap. Here the CDR3 DNA reads TGTGCCAGTAGTATTGTGGGTTCTAGCACAGATACGCAGTATTTT. This codes for CASSIVGSSTDTQYF.

This chain connects TRBV2 to TRBJ2-3; D call uncertain. Germline V gene sequence: CDR1 SNHLY, CDR2 FYNNEI. Trimming took 8 bases from V and 2 from J, leaving 11 bases between them. The CDR3 consists of 13 residues. CDR3 sequence reads: CASDQQHTDTQYF. CDR3 DNA: TGTGCCAGCGACCAGCAGCACACAGATACGCAGTATTTT.

This chain links TRBV10-2 with TRBJ2-1, with unresolved D. CDR3 size: 13 residues. Trimming left V 6 bases short and J 6 bases short, with 12 bases between. Germline loops: CDR1 WSHSY, CDR2 SAAADI. This CDR3 reads CASRREGFNEQFF. The CDR3 DNA reads TGCGCCAGCAGGAGAGAAGGCTTCAATGAGCAGTTCTTC.

The chain couples TRBV5-1 to TRBJ1-5; possibly TRBD1 for D (6 bases). V gave up 2 bases and J gave up 4 bases, with 10 bases separating them. The CDR3 is made up of 14 amino acids. The germline gives CDR1 SGHRS, CDR2 YFSETQ. Here the CDR3 DNA reads TGCGCCAGCAGCTTCGGACAGCCAAATCAGCCCCAGCATTTT. Amino acids: CASSFGQPNQPQHF.

This clone appeared a few times. The CDR3 protein is CASSGVNTEAFF. For the CDR3, the DNA is TGCGCCAGCAGTGGAGTGAACACTGAAGCTTTCTTT. The chain carries TRBV10-1 and TRBJ1-1; D ambiguous. Between the trimmed V and J ends, which lost 4 bases and 0 bases, there was a span of 3 bases. This CDR3 spans 12 amino acids. The germline CDR1 and CDR2 sequences are WNHNN and SYGVQD (reference sequence).

V and J are TRBV5-4 and TRBJ2-7; 10 bases line up with TRBD2. Germline-derived CDR1 and CDR2 are SGHNT and YYREEE (reference sequence). The CDR3 extends over 15 amino acids. V was pared by 0 bases and J by 5 bases, with 5 bases of the junction left unmatched. The CDR3, as DNA: TGTGCCAGCAGCTTGGTTTCTAGCGGGAGTGACGAGCAGTACTTC. Amino acid sequence: CASSLVSSGSDEQYF.

The V gene is TRBV18, the J gene TRBJ2-3; 7 bases are a match to TRBD2. Per germline, CDR1 KGHSH and CDR2 LQKENI. V dropped 3 bases and J dropped 3; count of bases not matched to a gene: 9. CDR3 length: 16 residues. CDR3 bases: TGTGCCAGCTCACCTAGTTCGGGGGGATCTACAGATACGCAGTATTTT. Amino acids: CASSPSSGGSTDTQYF.

The V call is TRBV7-3, the J call TRBJ1-1; weak D call: TRBD1 (6 bases). Deletions cut 2 bases from V and 2 bases from J, with 9 bases between. There are 14 residues in the CDR3. The V gene's germline CDR1 is SGHTA and CDR2 FQGTGA. CDR3: CASSLGGGNTEAFF. The CDR3, as DNA: TGTGCCAGCAGCTTAGGTGGGGGCAACACTGAAGCTTTCTTT.

V and J are TRBV2 and TRBJ2-7; 7 nucleotides match TRBD1. CDR3 length equals 15 residues. Germline V gene sequence: CDR1 SNHLY, CDR2 FYNNEI. With 5 bases clipped from V and 1 base from J, the junction kept 8 bases outside the gene matches. This CDR3 reads CASSRGGHSSYEQYF. CDR3 DNA sequence: TGTGCCAGCAGTCGAGGGGGCCACTCTTCCTACGAGCAGTACTTC.

The chain employs TRBV19 and TRBJ1-3, with no clear D. CDR1 is LNHDA and CDR2 is SQIVND in the germline V gene (reference sequence). Trimming removed 7 bases from V and 0 bases from J, with 10 bases in between. The CDR3 loop spans 14 amino acids. The CDR3 DNA reads TGTGCCAGTAACCTACAGAGCTCTGGAAACACCATATATTTT. It encodes CASNLQSSGNTIYF.

V usage is TRBV5-4 and J usage is TRBJ2-1; tentative D call: TRBD2 (6 bases). Germline CDR1 and CDR2: SGHNT and YYREEE (reference sequence). With 3 bases removed from V and 2 bases from J, the gap between germline ends came to 15 bases. This CDR3 has 16 residues. The CDR3 sequence is CASSSRTGLTYNEQFF. Written as DNA, the CDR3 is TGTGCCAGCAGCTCTCGAACGGGACTTACCTACAATGAGCAGTTCTTC.

The chain joins TRBV18 to TRBJ2-2; 13 positions match TRBD2. The CDR3 extends over 16 amino acids. CDR1 is KGHSH and CDR2 is LQKENI in the germline V gene. V trimming: 3 bases; J trimming: 8 bases; junction bases outside the gene matches: 6. Here the CDR3 DNA reads TGTGCCAGCTCACCCGGACTAGCGGGAGCTGCGGGGGAGCTGTTTTTT. The encoded protein is CASSPGLAGAAGELFF.

The V and J genes are TRBV19 and TRBJ2-1, with TRBD1 identical over 8 bases. The V gene's germline CDR1 is LNHDA and CDR2 SQIVND (reference sequence). With V trimmed by 4 bases and J by 6 bases, 8 bases remained unmatched. The CDR3 runs to 15 residues. The CDR3 region has the DNA TGTGCCAGTAGTAGACAGGGGTATGGGGGCAATGAGCAGTTCTTC. It yields the protein CASSRQGYGGNEQFF.

The chain uses TRBV19 and TRBJ1-6, with D uncertain. The CDR3 runs 15 residues. Trimming removed 4 bases at V and 7 bases at J, with 14 bases between. Germline CDR1 LNHDA, CDR2 SQIVND (reference sequence). The CDR3 reads CASSTGLAVNSPLHF. CDR3 sequence (DNA): TGTGCCAGTAGTACTGGATTGGCAGTCAATTCACCCCTCCACTTT.

This chain joins TRBV7-9 and TRBJ1-1; D may be TRBD1 (6 bases). The CDR3 covers 17 residues. Trimming pared 3 bases from V and 0 bases from J, leaving 17 bases between. Germline values: CDR1 SEHNR, CDR2 FQNEAQ (reference sequence). CDR3 protein: CASSFKVGGPMNTEAFF. The DNA for the CDR3 is TGTGCCAGCAGCTTTAAGGTTGGGGGGCCTATGAACACTGAAGCTTTCTTT.

The chain uses TRBV18 and TRBJ2-1, with TRBD2 as a possible D gene (5 bases). Per germline, CDR1 KGHSH and CDR2 LQKENI. V dropped 3 bases and J dropped 4 bases, with 10 bases sitting between them. This CDR3 contains 14 residues. CDR3 sequence reads: CASSPGLEYNEQFF. The CDR3 DNA reads TGTGCCAGCTCACCCGGACTGGAATACAATGAGCAGTTCTTC.

The chain carries TRBV6-5 and TRBJ1-1; D not resolved. This CDR3 has 14 residues. From germline, CDR1 is MNHEY and CDR2 SVGAGI. Between the trimmed V and J ends, which lost 5 bases and 5 bases, there was a span of 15 bases. The CDR3 loop reads CASSRGPPLTEAFF. Here the CDR3 DNA reads TGTGCCAGCAGTCGCGGTCCGCCGTTAACTGAAGCTTTCTTT.

The chain uses TRBV7-2 and TRBJ2-7; D not certain. Germline lookup yields CDR1 SGHTA and CDR2 FQGNSA. Trimming shortened V by 3 bases and J by 3 bases, and 12 bases separated the two germline ends. The CDR3 is 14 amino acids. Here the CDR3 reads CASSFRAQIYEQYF. The DNA for the CDR3 is TGTGCCAGCAGCTTCCGGGCACAAATCTACGAGCAGTACTTC.

As for this clone: Other DNA sequences in the sample encode the same CDR3. The V and J genes are TRBV7-2 and TRBJ1-4; D may be TRBD1 (5 bases). This CDR3 is built from 16 residues. The V gene's germline CDR1 is SGHTA and CDR2 FQGNSA. The V and J ends lost 2 bases and 7 bases respectively, with 17 bases between them. This chain's CDR3 is CASSLSSPGVGEKLFF. CDR3 in DNA: TGTGCCAGCAGCTTATCCTCTCCGGGGGTAGGTGAAAAACTGTTTTTT.